Listed here are 20 T cell receptor beta chains from one sample, sequenced in a study of blood T cell repertoires in COVID-19. The data were produced by immunoSEQ multiplex PCR, yet TCRdb's version contains in-frame clones alone and is incomplete. The table records about 270,000 clones, 85% to 90% of them present only once. The source material was PBMCs or T cells enriched from blood (not recorded which). The receptors derive from a woman aged 55-69 years who had recovered from COVID-19.

V and J are TRBV6-5 and TRBJ2-7; TRBD1 might be the D (6 bases). With 5 bases removed from V and 1 base from J, the gap between germline ends came to 15 bases. The germline gives CDR1 MNHEY, CDR2 SVGAGI. This CDR3 region has 15 residues. The CDR3 region has the DNA TGTGCCAGCAGTCTATACCTAGGACAGTCCTACGAGCAGTACTTC. Its translation: CASSLYLGQSYEQYF.

The CDR3 bases are TGTGCCAGCAGTTTACCGGGACAGTTTAATGAAAAACTGTTTTTT. Its translation is CASSLPGQFNEKLFF. The J gene is TRBJ1-4, the V gene TRBV27; 7 nucleotides align to TRBD1. This CDR3 is 15 amino acids long. J gave up 4 bases and V 2 bases, and 4 bases lay outside the gene matches. The germline gives CDR1 MNHEY, CDR2 SMNVEV (reference sequence). Variable domain in full (rest from reference TRBV27 and TRBJ1-4): EAQVTQNPRYLITVTGKKLTVTCSQNMNHEYMSWYRQDPGLGLRQIYYSMNVEVTDKGDVPEGYKVSRKEKRNFPLILESPSPNQTSLYFCASSLPGQFNEKLFFGSGTQLSVL.

This chain joins TRBV28 and TRBJ2-3, with D tentatively TRBD1 (5 bases). Looked up from germline, CDR1 is MDHEN and CDR2 is SYDVKM. The CDR3 sequence is 13 residues long. Trimming took off 6 bases at V and 7 bases at J, with 14 bases between the two ends. The CDR3 bases are TGTGCCAGCAGCCTTGACAGTTACAATACGCAGTATTTT. Amino acid sequence: CASSLDSYNTQYF.

The V and J genes are TRBV2 and TRBJ1-5; 7 nucleotides align to TRBD1. The CDR3 spans 17 residues. V shed 1 base and J 0 bases; nucleotides not matched to a gene: 6. Germline CDR1 is SNHLY and CDR2 is FYNNEI. The CDR3 nucleotides read TGTGCCAGCAGTGAAGGACAGGGCCAATATAGCAATCAGCCCCAGCATTTT. It yields the protein CASSEGQGQYSNQPQHF.

This chain joins TRBV3-1 (or the pseudogene TRBV3-2) and TRBJ1-2; possibly TRBD1 for D (5 bases). The CDR3 totals 14 residues. Per the germline V gene, CDR1 is LGHDT and CDR2 is YNNKEL (reference sequence). The V end was cut by 2 bases, the J end by 2 bases, with 9 bases between. For the CDR3, the DNA is TGTGCCAGCAGCCAACCCGACAGCAACTATGGCTACACCTTC. Encoded protein: CASSQPDSNYGYTF.

This chain joins TRBV4-1 and TRBJ1-2; 7 bases agree with TRBD1. With 1 base clipped from V and 4 bases from J, the junction kept 6 bases outside the gene matches. The CDR3 is 15 amino acids. Germline CDR1 MGHRA, CDR2 YSYEKL. CDR3 sequence (DNA): TGCGCCAGCAGCCAAGTCTCCGGGACAGTCTATGGCTACACCTTC. Protein sequence: CASSQVSGTVYGYTF.

V is TRBV30 and J is TRBJ2-5, with D possibly being TRBD2 (6 bases). The length of the CDR3 is 12 residues. CDR1 is GTSNPN, CDR2 SVGIG, per germline (reference sequence). Trimming removed 1 base at V and 5 bases at J, with 8 bases between. CDR3 loop: CAWSGGVETQYF. The CDR3 DNA reads as TGTGCCTGGAGTGGGGGGGTGGAGACCCAGTACTTC.

This chain joins TRBV2 and TRBJ2-3; 11 bases align to TRBD2. This CDR3 is 14 amino acids long. With 7 bases clipped from V and 6 bases from J, the junction kept 6 bases outside the gene matches. The V gene's germline CDR1 is SNHLY and CDR2 FYNNEI. The CDR3 loop reads CASTLAGGRDTQYF. CDR3 DNA sequence: TGTGCCAGCACCCTAGCGGGGGGTCGGGATACGCAGTATTTT.

This chain links TRBV11-3 with TRBJ1-3; 7 nucleotides line up with TRBD1. The J segment lost 0 bases and the V segment lost 4 bases, leaving 0 bases of the junction unmatched. The CDR3 runs 14 residues. Germline V gives CDR1 SGHNT, CDR2 YENEEA. The CDR3 protein is CASSWDSSGNTIYF. The CDR3 DNA sequence: TGTGCCAGCAGCTGGGACAGCTCTGGAAACACCATATATTTT.

The CDR3 DNA sequence: TGTGCCAGCAGCCCCCTAGCGGGGGGGGATACGCAGTATTTT. This encodes CASSPLAGGDTQYF. The rearrangement joins TRBV14 to TRBJ2-3, with 12 positions matching TRBD2. The germline V gene encodes CDR1 SGHDN and CDR2 FVKESK. The CDR3 spans 14 residues. V shed 4 bases, J shed 6 bases, and the junction held 2 bases outside the gene matches.

The V call is TRBV19, the J call TRBJ1-2, with unresolved D. Trimming shortened V by 6 bases and J by 2 bases, and 10 bases separated the two germline ends. The germline V gene encodes CDR1 LNHDA and CDR2 SQIVND (reference sequence). This CDR3 has 13 amino acids. The CDR3 sequence is CASSYTENYGYTF. The CDR3 DNA is TGTGCCAGTAGCTATACAGAGAACTATGGCTACACCTTC.

The CDR3 DNA is TGTGCCAGCTCCGGGACAGGGGGCGGAAACACTGAAGCTTTCTTT. Residues: CASSGTGGGNTEAFF. This chain links TRBV2 with TRBJ1-1; 12 nucleotides agree with TRBD1. Germline assignment: CDR1 SNHLY and CDR2 FYNNEI. This CDR3 is built from 15 residues. Germline trimming cut 8 bases from V and 2 bases from J; bases unmatched to any gene: 6.

The chain combines TRBV9 with TRBJ1-2, with 9 bases aligning to TRBD1. The length of the CDR3 is 15 residues. Germline CDR1 SGDLS, CDR2 YYNGEE. J lost 11 bases, V lost 4 bases, and 15 bases had no gene match. The CDR3, as DNA: TGTGCCAGCAGCCGAGCGGTGGGGACAGGGTCTTGGTACACCTTC. Its protein is CASSRAVGTGSWYTF.

The chain joins TRBV28 to TRBJ1-1, with TRBD1 matching 8 bases. The germline gives CDR1 MDHEN, CDR2 SYDVKM. V shed 7 bases, J shed 4 bases, and the junction held 11 bases outside the gene matches. The CDR3 length is 15 residues. CDR3 sequence (DNA): TGTGCCAGCACAACCCCAGGGGGCGCGATCACTGAAGCTTTCTTT. The encoded protein is CASTTPGGAITEAFF.

The rearrangement links TRBV30 to TRBJ2-7; TRBD2 might be the D (6 bases). The CDR3 has 14 amino acids. CDR1 and CDR2 (germline): GTSNPN, SVGIG (reference sequence). Trimming shortened V by 0 bases and J by 6 bases, and 15 bases separated the two germline ends. CDR3 bases: TGTGCCTGGAGTGTACAAGCGGGTCCCTCCGAGCAGTACTTC. It yields the protein CAWSVQAGPSEQYF.

This chain joins TRBV27 and TRBJ1-1; no reliable D call. CDR3 size: 14 residues. Germline loops: CDR1 MNHEY, CDR2 SMNVEV (reference sequence). With 0 bases removed from V and 4 bases from J, the gap between germline ends came to 9 bases. The CDR3 sequence is CASSLSNRGTEAFF. In DNA, the CDR3 is TGTGCCAGCAGTTTATCGAACCGGGGCACTGAAGCTTTCTTT.

V gene TRBV2 combines with J gene TRBJ2-1; D is possibly TRBD2 (7 bases). The CDR3 runs 14 residues. V was trimmed by 3 bases and J by 8 bases, leaving 14 bases between them. Germline CDR1 is SNHLY and CDR2 is FYNNEI. The DNA for the CDR3 is TGTGCCAGCAGTGAGACGGGCGGGGGCTATGAGCAGTTCTTC. It translates to CASSETGGGYEQFF. Variable domain in full (rest from reference TRBV2 and TRBJ2-1): EPEVTQTPSHQVTQMGQEVILRCVPISNHLYFYWYRQILGQKVEFLVSFYNNEISEKSEIFDDQFSVERPDGSNFTLKIRSTKLEDSAMYFCASSETGGGYEQFFGPGTRLTVL.

The chain recombines TRBV27 with TRBJ1-1, with D unresolved. Germline V CDR1 and CDR2: MNHEY, SMNVEV (reference sequence). Trimming removed 4 bases from V and 0 bases from J, with 18 bases in between. The CDR3 is 17 amino acids. The CDR3 reads CASSSIARSRMNTEAFF. Here the CDR3 DNA reads TGTGCCAGCAGTTCAATAGCGCGGAGCAGGATGAACACTGAAGCTTTCTTT.

V and J are TRBV2 and TRBJ1-2, with 7 positions matching TRBD1. The germline gives CDR1 SNHLY, CDR2 FYNNEI. The V gene end was trimmed by 6 bases and the J gene end by 4 bases; junction bases not matched to a gene: 5. The CDR3 extends over 13 amino acids. The CDR3 coding sequence is TGTGCCAGCAGAGAACAGGGGTTCTATGGCTACACCTTC. Translating it yields CASREQGFYGYTF.

The chain couples TRBV20-1 to TRBJ1-1; D gene ambiguous. The ends were cut back, 6 bases at V and 6 bases at J, with 11 bases in the middle. Germline CDR1 and CDR2: DFQATT and SNEGSKA (reference sequence). The CDR3 sequence is 11 residues long. CDR3 in DNA: TGCAGTGCCCACACGTTCTCTGAAGCTTTCTTT. Its protein is CSAHTFSEAFF.